Shown below are 23 T cell receptor beta chains from a single sample sequenced in a study of blood T cell repertoires in COVID-19. Profiling relied on immunoSEQ multiplex PCR, and the TCRdb table lists in-frame clones only, not all of them. This table holds some 100,000 clones, approximately 91% found once. Sequencing was carried out using peripheral blood. The receptors derive from a woman between 55 and 75 years old with acute or convalescent COVID-19.

J is TRBJ2-7 and V is TRBV4-1; tentative D call: TRBD1 (5 bases). Germline CDR1 is MGHRA and CDR2 is YSYEKL. The V end lost 1 base, the J end lost 4 bases, and 14 bases lay between the germline ends. CDR3 length equals 15 residues. The CDR3 reads CASSQAPSRDYEQYF. CDR3 sequence (DNA): TGCGCCAGCAGCCAAGCCCCCTCCAGGGATTACGAGCAGTACTTC.

V gene TRBV7-2 combines with J gene TRBJ1-1, with D perhaps matching TRBD1 (6 bases). CDR3 length equals 15 residues. Germline CDR1 reads SGHTA; CDR2 reads FQGNSA. V was cut by 5 bases and J by 4 bases, with 17 bases left in between. The CDR3 sequence: CASSLPRGVGTEAFF. CDR3 DNA: TGTGCCAGCAGCCTACCCAGGGGAGTCGGCACTGAAGCTTTCTTT.

This sequence joins TRBV2 and TRBJ2-7; D not resolved. The CDR3 loop spans 11 amino acids. Between the trimmed V and J ends, which lost 7 bases and 4 bases, there was a span of 8 bases. Looked up from germline, CDR1 is SNHLY and CDR2 is FYNNEI. The CDR3 is CASTRRYEQYF. The CDR3 DNA follows: TGTGCCAGCACTAGGCGGTACGAGCAGTACTTC.

This chain links TRBV12-3 or TRBV12-4 with TRBJ1-1; D not resolved. CDR3 length: 13 residues. V was shortened by 3 bases and J by 1 base, with 6 bases between the two germline ends. CDR3 region: CASSFRPNTEAFF. CDR3 in DNA: TGTGCCAGCAGTTTCAGGCCGAACACTGAAGCTTTCTTT.

The chain has TRBV5-1 and TRBJ2-7; perhaps TRBD2 as D (7 bases). The V gene lost 4 bases and the J gene lost 3 bases, with 14 bases spanning the gap. The germline CDR1 and CDR2 sequences are SGHRS and YFSETQ. The CDR3 is 14 amino acids. In nucleotides, the CDR3 is TGCGCCAGCAGCCCCGGGGGGCGAGACTACGAGCAGTACTTC. Translation: CASSPGGRDYEQYF. Complete variable domain (other parts from reference TRBV5-1 and TRBJ2-7): KAGVTQTPRYLIKTRGQQVTLSCSPISGHRSVSWYQQTPGQGLQFLFEYFSETQRNKGNFPGRFSGRQFSNSRSEMNVSTLELGDSALYLCASSPGGRDYEQYFGPGTRLTVT.

The rearrangement links TRBV7-8 to TRBJ2-1, with TRBD2 matching over 9 bases. Germline lookup yields CDR1 SGHVS and CDR2 FQNEAQ. The CDR3 is 18 amino acids. V gave up 3 bases and J gave up 0 bases; unmatched junction bases: 9. This chain's CDR3 is CASSFSSGRSFSYNEQFF. DNA of the CDR3: TGTGCCAGCAGCTTTAGTAGCGGGAGAAGTTTCTCCTACAATGAGCAGTTCTTC. Full variable domain (rest looked up from reference TRBV7-8 and TRBJ2-1): GAGVSQSPRYKVAKRGQDVALRCDPISGHVSLFWYQQALGQGPEFLTYFQNEAQLDKSGLPSDRFFAERPEGSVSTLKIQRTQQEDSAVYLCASSFSSGRSFSYNEQFFGPGTRLTVL.

The chain couples TRBV30 to TRBJ2-2, with 9 bases aligning to TRBD2. Germline V gene data show CDR1 as GTSNPN and CDR2 as SVGIG (reference sequence). The CDR3 loop spans 16 amino acids. The J segment lost 4 bases and the V segment lost 0 bases, leaving 6 bases of the junction unmatched. CDR3 protein: CAWSVYLAGPTGELFF. The DNA for the CDR3 is TGTGCCTGGAGTGTCTACCTAGCGGGACCCACCGGGGAGCTGTTTTTT.

The J gene is TRBJ2-6, the V gene TRBV5-1, with no clear D. V was pared by 5 bases and J by 2 bases, with 5 bases between. Per the germline V gene, CDR1 is SGHRS and CDR2 is YFSETQ. The length of the CDR3 is 13 residues. CDR3 amino acids: CASRSTGANVLTF. The CDR3 DNA reads TGCGCCAGCAGGAGTACTGGGGCCAACGTCCTGACTTTC.

This chain uses TRBV2 with TRBJ2-5, with D possibly being TRBD2 (6 bases). Trimming removed 4 bases from V and 2 bases from J, with 11 bases in between. CDR1 and CDR2 from the germline V gene are SNHLY and FYNNEI. The CDR3 length is 14 residues. CDR3 residues: CASSAKTSQETQYF. CDR3 in DNA: TGTGCCAGCAGTGCCAAGACTAGTCAAGAGACCCAGTACTTC. The full variable domain, completed using reference TRBV2 and TRBJ2-5, is EPEVTQTPSHQVTQMGQEVILRCVPISNHLYFYWYRQILGQKVEFLVSFYNNEISEKSEIFDDQFSVERPDGSNFTLKIRSTKLEDSAMYFCASSAKTSQETQYFGPGTRLLVL.

The chain links TRBV28 to TRBJ1-2; 7 nucleotides align to TRBD1. CDR1 MDHEN and CDR2 SYDVKM come from the germline V gene. V gave up 2 bases and J gave up 3 bases; unmatched junction bases: 6. The CDR3 extends over 15 amino acids. In DNA, the CDR3 is TGTGCCAGCAGTTTAGATACAGGGGTGGACTATGGCTACACCTTC. The encoded protein is CASSLDTGVDYGYTF.

This clone was observed once. This sequence joins TRBV24-1 and TRBJ1-1; D is possibly TRBD1 (5 bases). Per the germline V gene, CDR1 is KGHDR and CDR2 is SFDVKD. Trimming cost V 4 bases and J 1 base, with 18 bases left between them. The CDR3 runs 17 residues. This CDR3 reads CATSDPTWGVTNTEAFF. The CDR3 DNA reads TGTGCCACCAGTGACCCTACCTGGGGGGTGACGAACACTGAAGCTTTCTTT.

The chain is built from TRBV7-2 and TRBJ2-1; unclear D gene. Germline V gives CDR1 SGHTA, CDR2 FQGNSA. V lost 0 bases and J lost 4, with 10 bases in between. CDR3 length: 15 residues. The CDR3 sequence is CASSLALGLYNEQFF. The CDR3 DNA is TGTGCCAGCAGCTTAGCGTTGGGCCTTTACAATGAGCAGTTCTTC.

The chain joins TRBV19 to TRBJ2-1, with D perhaps TRBD1 (6 bases). This CDR3 contains 13 residues. In germline, CDR1 is LNHDA, CDR2 SQIVND (reference sequence). With 5 bases removed from V and 4 bases from J, the gap between germline ends came to 9 bases. CDR3 residues: CASSGTGYNEQFF. The DNA of the CDR3 is TGTGCCAGTAGTGGCACAGGGTACAATGAGCAGTTCTTC.

The gene calls are TRBV6-5 and TRBJ1-1; D unresolved. In germline, CDR1 is MNHEY, CDR2 SVGAGI. The CDR3 contains 13 residues. V shed 4 bases and J shed 4 bases, with 10 bases lying between them. The chain's CDR3 is CASSFDPSTEAFF. The CDR3 DNA reads TGTGCCAGCAGTTTTGATCCGAGCACTGAAGCTTTCTTT.

This chain joins TRBV19 and TRBJ1-1; D may be TRBD1 (5 bases). The CDR3 spans 14 residues. Germline loops: CDR1 LNHDA, CDR2 SQIVND (reference sequence). V shed 5 bases and J shed 7 bases, with 17 bases lying between them. CDR3 sequence (DNA): TGTGCCAGTAGTTTCCACGGGGGTAACCTTGAAGCTTTCTTT. Its protein product is CASSFHGGNLEAFF. Looking up the rest from reference TRBV19 and TRBJ1-1 gives the full variable domain: DGGITQSPKYLFRKEGQNVTLSCEQNLNHDAMYWYRQDPGQGLRLIYYSQIVNDFQKGDIAEGYSVSREKKESFPLTVTSAQKNPTAFYLCASSFHGGNLEAFFGQGTRLTVV.

The V gene is TRBV7-9, the J gene TRBJ2-3, with D possibly being TRBD2 (6 bases). The germline V gene has CDR1 SEHNR and CDR2 FQNEAQ (reference sequence). This CDR3 spans 14 amino acids. Trimming left V 0 bases short and J 6 bases short, with 10 bases between. CDR3 nucleotide sequence: TGTGCCAGCAGCTTAGCGATGGGGAGGGATACGCAGTATTTT. Amino acid sequence: CASSLAMGRDTQYF.

The genes are TRBV9 and TRBJ1-5; 7 bases are a match to TRBD1. Looked up from germline, CDR1 is SGDLS and CDR2 is YYNGEE. The CDR3 is made up of 14 amino acids. The V and J ends lost 4 bases and 5 bases, in that order; junction bases with no gene match: 6. In nucleotides, the CDR3 is TGTGCCAGCAGCTCCCGGGACAGCGATCAGCCCCAGCATTTT. Its protein product is CASSSRDSDQPQHF.

The gene calls are TRBV6-6 and TRBJ2-3; TRBD2 agrees at 9 bases. V lost 7 bases, J lost 1 base, and 6 bases stayed unmatched. In germline, CDR1 is MNHNY, CDR2 SVGAGI (reference sequence). This CDR3 spans 15 amino acids. The CDR3 DNA follows: TGTGCCAGCAACCTTAGCGGGAGAGGCACAGATACGCAGTATTTT. This codes for CASNLSGRGTDTQYF.

The chain couples TRBV19 to TRBJ1-5; tentative D call: TRBD1 (6 bases). The V end was cut by 0 bases, the J end by 2 bases, with 11 bases between. Germline CDR1 is LNHDA and CDR2 is SQIVND (reference sequence). The CDR3 is 16 amino acids. The CDR3 loop is CASSIEGRGGNQPQHF. CDR3 DNA: TGTGCCAGTAGTATAGAAGGCAGGGGAGGCAATCAGCCCCAGCATTTT.

The chain employs TRBV5-4 and TRBJ2-1; TRBD1 matches 9 bases. This CDR3 has 16 residues. The germline CDR1 and CDR2 sequences are SGHNT and YYREEE (reference sequence). V was clipped by 0 bases and J by 9 bases; unmatched bases: 10. The CDR3 DNA reads as TGTGCCAGCAGCTTGGGGCCGAGACAGGGGGAAGGTGAGCAGTTCTTC. It encodes CASSLGPRQGEGEQFF.

This rearrangement joins TRBV18 to TRBJ1-2; TRBD1 matches at 9 bases. Germline CDR1 reads KGHSH; CDR2 reads LQKENI. CDR3 length: 13 residues. V gave up 4 bases and J gave up 6 bases; unmatched junction bases: 3. The CDR3 bases are TGTGCCAGCTCACGGGGACAGGGAGATGGCTACACCTTC. This gives the protein CASSRGQGDGYTF.

This clone was detected only a few times. The chain recombines TRBV5-8 with TRBJ1-2; D gene unclear. The CDR3 consists of 13 residues. Trimming left V 4 bases short and J 4 bases short, with 11 bases between. The germline V gene encodes CDR1 SGHTS and CDR2 YDEGEE. CDR3 sequence (DNA): TGTGCCAGCAGCCCCCAGGATCGCTATGGCTACACCTTC. As protein: CASSPQDRYGYTF.

The V gene is TRBV28, the J gene TRBJ1-5; D may be TRBD1 (6 bases). CDR3 size: 16 residues. V lost 5 bases and J lost 4, with 18 bases in between. Germline CDR1 MDHEN, CDR2 SYDVKM. CDR3 DNA sequence: TGTGCCAGCAGTCAAAGGGGGGGTGTTGGAAATCAGCCCCAGCATTTT. Residues: CASSQRGGVGNQPQHF.